The clone carrying this T cell receptor (beta chain) was observed a few times. The antigen is unknown. Patients were diagnosed from clinical symptoms, serum thyroxine, TRAb, thyroid ultrasound and orbital computed tomography. CDR3 length: 13 amino acids. Trimming removed 6 bases at V and 3 bases at J, with 11 bases between. Germline V gives CDR1 MNHNS, CDR2 SASEGT. The source of the sample is a study of Graves' ophthalmopathy and Graves' hyperthyroidism. Study-level points and caveats: Blood was where most expanded thyroid clonotypes above 0.001 frequency also turned up.

Amplifying from RNA transcripts, the study obtained TCR beta CDR3 regions. An opening RT-PCR round employed HTBI primers and preceded a second-round multiplex PCR. TCRdb called the multiplex PCR reads again in MiXCR, with one record for every CDR3 protein. The data show some 160,000 distinct CDR3 sequences, approximately 40% seen once. The sample consisted of peripheral blood. The origin of this receptor is a man aged 25-45 years with Graves' ophthalmopathy. The chain uses TRBV6-1 and TRBJ1-2; no clear D gene. The CDR3 loop is CASSDGDYYGYTF. In DNA, the CDR3 is TGTGCCAGCAGCGACGGGGATTACTATGGCTACACCTTC.